Listed below are T cell receptor beta chains from one sample, sequenced in a study of blood T cell repertoires in COVID-19. Profiled with immunoSEQ multiplex PCR; TCRdb holds only in-frame clones, not every one. The table shows about 180,000 clones, with over 80% occurring only once. Sequencing was performed on peripheral blood. These TCRs come from a woman in her sixties or seventies with COVID-19, enrolled during active disease. Both conserved end residues are part of each CDR3. D genes are given only for firm matches. The size field is filled for only some rows; it gives once, few, many or a size class.

>-|TRBJ2-3|-|TRBV11-3
TGTGCCAGCAGCCTCGAGAAGTCAGATACGCAGTATTTT
CASSLEKSDTQYF
>TRBD1|TRBJ2-4|-|TRBV10-3
TGTGCCATCAGTAGCGACAGGGGGCGTCGGTACTTC
CAISSDRGRRYF
>-|TRBJ2-7|-|TRBV30
TGTGCCTGGAGTGTCCTTAGCGGTTCCTACGAGCAGTACTTC
CAWSVLSGSYEQYF
>TRBD2|TRBJ2-3|-|TRBV7-2
TGTGCCAGCAGCTTCGCGCGGGGGGGAGATACGCAGTATTTT
CASSFARGGDTQYF
>-|TRBJ2-7|-|TRBV5-4
TGTGCCAGCAGCTTACGCCACGGCGAGCAGTACTTC
CASSLRHGEQYF
>TRBD1|TRBJ1-3|-|TRBV3-1/TRBV3-2
TGTGCCAGCAGCCCAGCACAGGGGGACACCATATATTTT
CASSPAQGDTIYF
>TRBD1|TRBJ2-2|once|TRBV28
TGTGCCAGCAGTACTCCCTACATAGGACAGGGTATTAACACCGGGGAGCTGTTTTTT
CASSTPYIGQGINTGELFF
>TRBD1|TRBJ2-7|-|TRBV11-2
TGTGCCAGCAGCTTCGGGACAGGGCAGAACGAGCAGTACTTC
CASSFGTGQNEQYF
>TRBD1|TRBJ2-7|-|TRBV28
TGTGCCAGCAGCTTAGGGGGCGCGTTCTCCTACGAGCAGTACTTC
CASSLGGAFSYEQYF
>-|TRBJ1-3|-|TRBV5-4
TGTGCCAGCAGCTTCAGCGGGGCGGACACCATATATTTT
CASSFSGADTIYF
>TRBD1|TRBJ2-5|-|TRBV5-4
TGTGCCAGCAGCTTGAGGGGACAGGGGATCCAAGAGACCCAGTACTTC
CASSLRGQGIQETQYF
>-|TRBJ2-7|-|TRBV6-5
TGTGCCAGCAGTTACTACAACAGGGACGAGCAGTACTTC
CASSYYNRDEQYF
>TRBD1|TRBJ2-1|few|TRBV5-1
TGCGCCAGCAGCGGAGGACAGGGCGACCGCAATGAGCAGTTCTTC
CASSGGQGDRNEQFF
>-|TRBJ1-3|once|TRBV19
TGTGCCAGTAGTAGAGAGGCCTCTGGAAACACCATATATTTT
CASSREASGNTIYF
>TRBD2|TRBJ2-1|-|TRBV20-1
TGCAGTGCCAGTAAGGCTAGCGGGTACAATGAGCAGTTCTTC
CSASKASGYNEQFF
>TRBD1|TRBJ1-3|-|TRBV10-3
TGTGCCATCAGTGAGTTCGACAGGGCCTCTGGAAACACCATATATTTT
CAISEFDRASGNTIYF
>-|TRBJ2-3|-|TRBV6-6
TGTGCCAGCAGTTACACAGGATTGGATACGCAGTATTTT
CASSYTGLDTQYF
>-|TRBJ1-6|few|TRBV7-2
TGTGCCAGCAGCTCCCAACAGGGTAGTGAATCACCCCTCCACTTT
CASSSQQGSESPLHF
>TRBD2|TRBJ2-1|-|TRBV18
TGTGCCAGCTCACCGCGTAGCGGGAGCAACTCCTACAATGAGCAGTTCTTC
CASSPRSGSNSYNEQFF
>-|TRBJ2-2|-|TRBV3-1/TRBV3-2
TGTGCCAGCAGCCAAGTAACGGGACTCACCGGGGAGCTGTTTTTT
CASSQVTGLTGELFF
>-|TRBJ1-2|-|TRBV5-6
TGTGCCAGCGCCGAAAGACAGATTAACTATGGCTACACCTTC
CASAERQINYGYTF
>TRBD1|TRBJ2-3|once|TRBV28
TGTGCCAGCAGTTCCTCGACCGGACAGGCCTCTAGCACAGATACGCAGTATTTT
CASSSSTGQASSTDTQYF
>-|TRBJ1-1|-|TRBV30
TGTGCCTGGAGCCCTACAGACACTGAAGCTTTCTTT
CAWSPTDTEAFF
>TRBD2|TRBJ2-1|few|TRBV19
TGTGCCAGTATCAAAGCGGGAGGGCCCCCCAATGAGCAGTTCTTC
CASIKAGGPPNEQFF
>-|TRBJ2-7|once|TRBV18
TGTGCCAGCTCACCCTCTCCCATAGGAGAATCCTACGAGCAGTACTTC
CASSPSPIGESYEQYF
>-|TRBJ2-7|-|TRBV3-1/TRBV3-2
TGTGCCAGCAGTCAAAACGAGGGAAACGAGCAGTACTTC
CASSQNEGNEQYF
>-|TRBJ2-3|-|TRBV5-1
TGCGCCAGCAGCTTGGACCCGAGCCGGGATACGCAGTATTTT
CASSLDPSRDTQYF
>-|TRBJ2-7|few|TRBV30
TGTGCCTCGACGCGGGACCGTTACGAGCAGTACTTC
CASTRDRYEQYF
>TRBD2|TRBJ2-3|-|TRBV7-2
TGTGCCAGCAGCTTACGACCCCGGACTAGCGGGACAACAGATACGCAGTATTTT
CASSLRPRTSGTTDTQYF
>TRBD1|TRBJ1-1|-|TRBV7-3
TGTGCCAGCAGCTTACGGACAGGGGGACTGAACACTGAAGCTTTCTTT
CASSLRTGGLNTEAFF
>TRBD1|TRBJ1-2|-|TRBV25-1
TGTGCCAGCAGTATACGGGACAGTGAGGGAGGCTACACCTTC
CASSIRDSEGGYTF
>-|TRBJ2-1|-|TRBV30
TGTGCCTCCTTGACTAGATTGGGTCTGGGCTCCTACAATGAGCAGTTCTTC
CASLTRLGLGSYNEQFF
>TRBD1|TRBJ2-3|-|TRBV2
TGTGCCAGCAGTCTGGACAGGGGGCAGGAGGATACGCAGTATTTT
CASSLDRGQEDTQYF
>TRBD1|TRBJ1-1|few|TRBV7-9
TGTGCCAGCAGCCCGCGAGGGCAGGGGGCCCTGGGGACTGAAGCTTTCTTT
CASSPRGQGALGTEAFF
>-|TRBJ1-3|-|TRBV9
TGTGCCAGCAGCGTAGACATCAGCTCTGGAAACACCATATATTTT
CASSVDISSGNTIYF
>-|TRBJ2-2|-|TRBV27
TGTGCCAGCAGTTCCCCGAGACGGGGGTCTGGGGAGCTGTTTTTT
CASSSPRRGSGELFF
>TRBD2|TRBJ2-7|-|TRBV2
TGTGCCAGCCGGATCACACTAGCGGCCTACGAGCAGTACTTC
CASRITLAAYEQYF
>-|TRBJ2-7|-|TRBV10-3
TGTGCCATCAGTGACCGAGGTCGGGACTCCTACGAGCAGTACTTC
CAISDRGRDSYEQYF
>-|TRBJ2-1|few|TRBV11-1
TGTGCCAGCAGCTTAAAGGGGGACCTAACCTACAATGAGCAGTTCTTC
CASSLKGDLTYNEQFF